This T cell receptor (beta chain) came from a study of radiotherapy plus CTLA-4 blockade in lung cancer. Method: immunoSEQ multiplex PCR; TCRdb's copy keeps in-frame clones and lacks some. The sample has approximately 95,000 clones; 80% to 85% are singletons. CDR1 is KGHSH, CDR2 LQKENI, per germline. Unmatched junction bases numbered 9, after V lost 3 bases and J lost 7 bases. The CDR3 has 15 amino acids. The clonotype comes from a human donor with non-small cell lung cancer who had a partial response to radiotherapy plus ipilimumab. Sequenced material: peripheral blood, taken from a patient treated with radiotherapy plus ipilimumab. The chain has TRBV18 and TRBJ1-2, with 9 bases fitting TRBD1. CDR3 loop: CASSPTAPGQGGYTF. For the CDR3, the DNA is TGTGCCAGCTCACCCACGGCGCCGGGACAGGGTGGCTACACCTTC.